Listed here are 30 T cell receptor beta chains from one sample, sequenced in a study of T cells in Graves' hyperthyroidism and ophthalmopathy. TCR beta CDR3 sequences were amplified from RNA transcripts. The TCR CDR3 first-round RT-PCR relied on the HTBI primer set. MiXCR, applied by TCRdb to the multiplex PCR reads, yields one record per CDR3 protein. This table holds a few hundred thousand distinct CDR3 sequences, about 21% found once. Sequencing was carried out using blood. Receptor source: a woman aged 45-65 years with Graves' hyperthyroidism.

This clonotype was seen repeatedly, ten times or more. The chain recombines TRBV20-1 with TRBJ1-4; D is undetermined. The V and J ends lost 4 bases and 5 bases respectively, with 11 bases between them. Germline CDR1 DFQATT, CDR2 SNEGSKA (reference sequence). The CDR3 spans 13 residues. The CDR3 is CSATPVLNEKLFF. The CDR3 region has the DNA TGCAGTGCTACTCCTGTCCTGAATGAAAAACTGTTTTTT.

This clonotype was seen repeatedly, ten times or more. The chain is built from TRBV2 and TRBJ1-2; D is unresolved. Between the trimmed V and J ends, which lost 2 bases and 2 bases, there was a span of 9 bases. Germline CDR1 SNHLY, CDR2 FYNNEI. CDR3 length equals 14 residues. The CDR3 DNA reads TGTGCCAGCAGTGAAATCCGGAGAAACTATGGCTACACCTTC. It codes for CASSEIRRNYGYTF.

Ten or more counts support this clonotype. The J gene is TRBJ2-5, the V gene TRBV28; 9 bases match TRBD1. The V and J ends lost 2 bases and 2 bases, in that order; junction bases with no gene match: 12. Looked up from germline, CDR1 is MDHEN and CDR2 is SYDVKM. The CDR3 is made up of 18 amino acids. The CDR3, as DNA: TGTGCCAGCAGTTTACCGGGACAGGGATTTGGATCGCAAGAGACCCAGTACTTC. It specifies CASSLPGQGFGSQETQYF.

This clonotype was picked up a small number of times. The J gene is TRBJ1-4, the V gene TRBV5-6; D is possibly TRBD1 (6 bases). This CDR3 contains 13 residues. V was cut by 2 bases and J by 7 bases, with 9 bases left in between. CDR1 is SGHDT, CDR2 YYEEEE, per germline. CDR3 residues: CASSFSGAEKLFF. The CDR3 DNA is TGTGCCAGCAGCTTCTCGGGGGCTGAAAAACTGTTTTTT.

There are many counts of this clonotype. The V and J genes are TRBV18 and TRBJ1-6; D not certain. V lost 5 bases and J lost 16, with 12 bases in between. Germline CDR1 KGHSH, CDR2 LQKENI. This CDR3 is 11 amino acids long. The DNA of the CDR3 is TGTGCCAGCTCAACCGGGAGGCCTCTCCACTTT. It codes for CASSTGRPLHF.

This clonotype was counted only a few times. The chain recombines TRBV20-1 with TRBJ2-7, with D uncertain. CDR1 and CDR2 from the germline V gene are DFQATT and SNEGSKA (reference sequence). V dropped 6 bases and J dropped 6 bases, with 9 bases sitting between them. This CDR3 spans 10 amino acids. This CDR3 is CSAGHVEQYF. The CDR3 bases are TGCAGTGCAGGCCATGTCGAGCAGTACTTC.

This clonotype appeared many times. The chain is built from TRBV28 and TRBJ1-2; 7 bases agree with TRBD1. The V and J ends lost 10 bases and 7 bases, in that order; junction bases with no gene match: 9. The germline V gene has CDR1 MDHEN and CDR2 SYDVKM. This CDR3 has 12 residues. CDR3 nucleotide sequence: TGTGCCACCTACGACAGGGCAGCTGGCTACACCTTC. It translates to CATYDRAAGYTF.

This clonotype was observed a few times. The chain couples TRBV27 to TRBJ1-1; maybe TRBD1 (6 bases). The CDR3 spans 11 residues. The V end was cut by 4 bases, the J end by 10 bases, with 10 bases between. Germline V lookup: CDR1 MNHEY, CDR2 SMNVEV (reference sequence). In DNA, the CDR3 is TGTGCCAGCAGTTCGGGGGCGCGAGCTTTCTTT. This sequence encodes CASSSGARAFF.

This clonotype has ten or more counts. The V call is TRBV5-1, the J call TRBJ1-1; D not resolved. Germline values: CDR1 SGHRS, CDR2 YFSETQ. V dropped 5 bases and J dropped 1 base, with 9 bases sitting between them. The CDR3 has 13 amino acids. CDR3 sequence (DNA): TGCGCCAGCAGTTACGGACGGAACACTGAAGCTTTCTTT. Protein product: CASSYGRNTEAFF.

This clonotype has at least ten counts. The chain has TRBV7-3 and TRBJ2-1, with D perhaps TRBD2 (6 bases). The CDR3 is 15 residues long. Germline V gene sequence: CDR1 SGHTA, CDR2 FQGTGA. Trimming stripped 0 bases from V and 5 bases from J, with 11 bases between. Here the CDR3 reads CASSLTREPHNEQFF. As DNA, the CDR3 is TGTGCCAGCAGCTTAACGCGGGAACCCCACAATGAGCAGTTCTTC. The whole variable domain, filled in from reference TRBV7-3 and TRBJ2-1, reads GAGVSQTPSNKVTEKGKYVELRCDPISGHTALYWYRQSLGQGPEFLIYFQGTGAADDSGLPNDRFFAVRPEGSVSTLKIQRTERGDSAVYLCASSLTREPHNEQFFGPGTRLTVL.

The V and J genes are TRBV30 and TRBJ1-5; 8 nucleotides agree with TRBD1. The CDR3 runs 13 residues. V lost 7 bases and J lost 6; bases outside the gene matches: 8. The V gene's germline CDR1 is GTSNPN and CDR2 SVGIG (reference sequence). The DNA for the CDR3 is TGTGCCTTCAGGGGGCGCCCCGGTCAGCCCCAGCATTTT. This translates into CAFRGRPGQPQHF.

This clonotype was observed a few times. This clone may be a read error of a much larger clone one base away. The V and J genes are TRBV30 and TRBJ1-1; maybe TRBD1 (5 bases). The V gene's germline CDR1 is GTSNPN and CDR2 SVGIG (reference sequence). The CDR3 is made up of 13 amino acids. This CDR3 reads CAWSRGSGTEALF. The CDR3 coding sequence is TGTGCCTGGAGCCGGGGCTCGGGGACTGAAGCTCTCTTT.

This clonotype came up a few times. CDR3 residues: CASSLGLGLAGGSQETQYF. The CDR3 DNA sequence: TGTGCCAGCAGTTTAGGTCTGGGACTAGCGGGAGGCTCTCAAGAGACCCAGTACTTC. The genes are TRBV12-3 or TRBV12-4 and TRBJ2-5; 15 nucleotides align to TRBD2. With 1 base clipped from V and 2 bases from J, the junction kept 8 bases outside the gene matches. This CDR3 comprises 19 residues.

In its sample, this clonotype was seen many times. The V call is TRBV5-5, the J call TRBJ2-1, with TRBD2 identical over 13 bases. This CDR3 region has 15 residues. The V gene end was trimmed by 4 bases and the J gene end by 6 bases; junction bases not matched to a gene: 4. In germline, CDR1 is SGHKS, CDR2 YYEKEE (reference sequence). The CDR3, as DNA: TGTGCCAGCAGCATACTAGCGGGGGGGCTCAATGAGCAGTTCTTC. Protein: CASSILAGGLNEQFF. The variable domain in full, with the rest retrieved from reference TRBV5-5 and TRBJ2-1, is DAGVTQSPTHLIKTRGQQVTLRCSPISGHKSVSWYQQVLGQGPQFIFQYYEKEERGRGNFPDRFSARQFPNYSSELNVNALLLGDSALYLCASSILAGGLNEQFFGPGTRLTVL.

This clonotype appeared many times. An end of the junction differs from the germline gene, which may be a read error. The CDR3 DNA is TGTGCCAGCAGTTACTCAGTGGGAGGGCCCTCCCACGAGCAGTACTTC. It translates to CASSYSVGGPSHEQYF. The chain links TRBV6-6 to TRBJ2-7; TRBD2 aligns across 7 bases. The CDR3 has 16 amino acids. Germline V lookup: CDR1 MNHNY, CDR2 SVGAGI (reference sequence).

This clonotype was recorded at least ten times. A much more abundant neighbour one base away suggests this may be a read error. The CDR3 region has the DNA TGTGCCAGCAGTTTTACTAGGTACAATGAGCAGTTCTTC. It encodes CASSFTRYNEQFF. V usage is TRBV27 and J usage is TRBJ2-1; a weak D match, TRBD2 (5 bases). The CDR3 extends over 13 amino acids. The ends were cut back, 3 bases at V and 4 bases at J, with 7 bases in the middle. Germline-derived CDR1 and CDR2 are MNHEY and SMNVEV (reference sequence).

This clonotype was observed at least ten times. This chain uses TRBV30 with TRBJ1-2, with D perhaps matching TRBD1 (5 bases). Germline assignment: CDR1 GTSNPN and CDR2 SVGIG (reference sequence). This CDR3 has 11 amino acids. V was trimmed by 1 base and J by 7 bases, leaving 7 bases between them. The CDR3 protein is CAWSGGGGYTF. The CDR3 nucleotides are TGTGCCTGGAGTGGTGGGGGTGGCTACACCTTC.

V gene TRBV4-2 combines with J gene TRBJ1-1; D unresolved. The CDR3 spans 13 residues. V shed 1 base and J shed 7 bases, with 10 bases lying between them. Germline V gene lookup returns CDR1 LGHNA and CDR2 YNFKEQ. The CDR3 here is CASSQVSGDEAFF. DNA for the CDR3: TGTGCCAGCAGCCAAGTATCGGGAGATGAAGCTTTCTTT.

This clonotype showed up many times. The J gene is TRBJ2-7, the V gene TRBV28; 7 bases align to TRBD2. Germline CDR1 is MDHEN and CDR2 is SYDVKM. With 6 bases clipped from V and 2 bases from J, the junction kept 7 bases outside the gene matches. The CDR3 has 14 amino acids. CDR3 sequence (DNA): TGTGCCAGCAGGCCGGGGCTAGCGGCCTACGAGCAGTACTTC. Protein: CASRPGLAAYEQYF.

The CDR3 DNA sequence: TGTGCCAGCAGTGGGCACAGGTTCACAGATACGCAGTATTTT. As protein: CASSGHRFTDTQYF. The chain has TRBV6-1 and TRBJ2-3; possibly TRBD1 for D (5 bases). Between the trimmed V and J ends, which lost 4 bases and 2 bases, there was a span of 10 bases. Germline values: CDR1 MNHNS, CDR2 SASEGT. The CDR3 runs to 14 residues.

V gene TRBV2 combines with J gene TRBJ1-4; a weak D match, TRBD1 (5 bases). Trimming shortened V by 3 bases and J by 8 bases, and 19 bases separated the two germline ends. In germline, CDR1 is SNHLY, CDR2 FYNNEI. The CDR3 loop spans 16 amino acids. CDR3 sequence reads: CASSDDRGNDREKLFF. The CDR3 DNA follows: TGTGCCAGCAGTGACGATAGGGGAAACGACCGCGAAAAACTGTTTTTT.

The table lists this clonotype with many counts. CDR3 in DNA: TGTGCCAGCAGCCATTCCCCGAATCTACCCCTGGAGACCCAGTACTTC. Amino acid sequence: CASSHSPNLPLETQYF. The genes are TRBV11-2 and TRBJ2-5, with D uncertain. V was pared by 5 bases and J by 5 bases, with 21 bases between. The CDR3 totals 16 residues. Germline CDR1 SGHAT, CDR2 FQNNGV.

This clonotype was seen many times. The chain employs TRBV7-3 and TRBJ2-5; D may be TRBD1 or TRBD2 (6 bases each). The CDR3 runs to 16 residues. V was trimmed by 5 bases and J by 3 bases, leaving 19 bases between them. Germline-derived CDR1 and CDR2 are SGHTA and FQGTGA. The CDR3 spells CASSPNPRGLKETQYF. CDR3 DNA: TGTGCCAGCAGCCCAAACCCCCGGGGGCTAAAAGAGACCCAGTACTTC.

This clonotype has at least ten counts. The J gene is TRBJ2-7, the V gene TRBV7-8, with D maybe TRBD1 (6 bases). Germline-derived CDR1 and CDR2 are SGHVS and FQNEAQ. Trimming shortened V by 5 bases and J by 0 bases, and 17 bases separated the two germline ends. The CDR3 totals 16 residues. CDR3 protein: CASSRPTDRSSYEQYF. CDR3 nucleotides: TGTGCCAGCAGCCGCCCTACCGACAGGAGCTCCTACGAGCAGTACTTC.

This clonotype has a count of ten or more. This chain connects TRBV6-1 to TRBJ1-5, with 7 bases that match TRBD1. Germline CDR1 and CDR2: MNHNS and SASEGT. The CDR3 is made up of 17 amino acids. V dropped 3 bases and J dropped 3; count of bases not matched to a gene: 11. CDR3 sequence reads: CASSDRSGQRSNQPQHF. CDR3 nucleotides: TGTGCCAGCAGTGATCGTTCGGGACAGCGATCCAATCAGCCCCAGCATTTT.

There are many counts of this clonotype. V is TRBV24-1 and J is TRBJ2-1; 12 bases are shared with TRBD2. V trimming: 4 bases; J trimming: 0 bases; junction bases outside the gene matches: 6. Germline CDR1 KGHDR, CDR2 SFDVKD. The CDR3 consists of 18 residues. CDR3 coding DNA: TGTGCCACCAGTGACCCGGGACTAGCGGGCCCCTCCTACAATGAGCAGTTCTTC. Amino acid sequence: CATSDPGLAGPSYNEQFF.

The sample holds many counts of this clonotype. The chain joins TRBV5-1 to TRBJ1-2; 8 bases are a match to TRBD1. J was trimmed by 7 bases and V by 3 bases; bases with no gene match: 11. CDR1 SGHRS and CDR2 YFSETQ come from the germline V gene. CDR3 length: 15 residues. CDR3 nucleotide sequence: TGCGCCAGCAGCTATACGACAGGGGCTTCAGGTGGCTACACCTTC. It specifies CASSYTTGASGGYTF.

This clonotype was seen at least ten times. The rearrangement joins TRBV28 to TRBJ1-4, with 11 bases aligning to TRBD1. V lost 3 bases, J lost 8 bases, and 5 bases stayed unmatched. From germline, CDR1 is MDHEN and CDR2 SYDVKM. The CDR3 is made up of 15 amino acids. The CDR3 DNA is TGTGCCAGCAGTTTCCTGGACAGGGGGCGAGAAAAACTGTTTTTT. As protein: CASSFLDRGREKLFF.

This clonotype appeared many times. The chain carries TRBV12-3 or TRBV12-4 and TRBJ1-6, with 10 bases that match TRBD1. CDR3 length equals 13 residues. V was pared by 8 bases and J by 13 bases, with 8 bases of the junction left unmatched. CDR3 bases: TGTGCCAGCCTAGGACAGGGGGGTTACCCCCTCCACTTT. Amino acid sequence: CASLGQGGYPLHF.

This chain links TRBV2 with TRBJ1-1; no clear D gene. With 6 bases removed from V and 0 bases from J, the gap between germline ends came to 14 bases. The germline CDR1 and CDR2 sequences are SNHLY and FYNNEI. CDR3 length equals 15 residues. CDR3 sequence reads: CASRSDLTMNTEAFF. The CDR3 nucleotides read TGTGCCAGCAGATCGGACCTCACCATGAACACTGAAGCTTTCTTT.